Sequencing of this TCR beta chain was carried out in a study of regulatory T cells in long-lasting Graves disease. Germline values: CDR1 MNHNY, CDR2 SVGAGI (reference sequence). CDR3 length: 19 residues. Trimming removed 0 bases from V and 0 bases from J, with 20 bases in between. This clonotype was detected ten times or more. The time point is: newly diagnosed GD, antithyroid drugs for less than 3 months. With RNA extracted from PBMCs as input, the TCR library was made. In Xi'an, China, an endocrinology department was the source of patients. Building of the TCR beta libraries involved iRepertoire HTBI primers and Arm-PCR of CDR3 regions. MiXCR, applied by TCRdb to the multiplex PCR reads, yields one record per CDR3 protein. The repertoire holds 400,000 to 500,000 distinct CDR3 sequences, with roughly 15% as singletons. These same data were also listed under a study on T cells in Graves' hyperthyroidism and ophthalmopathy. From that study: HTBI primers drove first-round RT-PCR of the TCR CDR3.

The sequence derives from a woman aged 40 to 50 with Graves disease. V is TRBV6-6 and J is TRBJ1-1; D is perhaps TRBD1 (6 bases). The specimen was peripheral blood mononuclear cells (PBMCs), collected at new diagnosis, from a patient treated with antithyroid drugs. The CDR3 nucleotides are TGTGCCAGCAGTTACTCGATGCGGGGCAGGGGCAACATGAACACTGAAGCTTTCTTT. Its translation: CASSYSMRGRGNMNTEAFF.